These 29 T cell receptor beta chains originate from one sample sequenced in a study of blood T cell repertoires in COVID-19. The data were produced by immunoSEQ multiplex PCR, yet TCRdb's version contains in-frame clones alone and is incomplete. Of about 97,000 clones in the sample, more than 75% are singletons; the top ten hold approximately 9.6%. Material: peripheral blood. These receptors came from a man between 60 and 75 years old with active or convalescent COVID-19.

The chain couples TRBV13 to TRBJ2-5; 7 bases match TRBD2. Germline V gene data show CDR1 as PRHDT and CDR2 as FYEKMQ (reference sequence). This CDR3 region has 13 residues. With V trimmed by 5 bases and J by 9 bases, 9 bases remained unmatched. The CDR3 reads CASSGRDRRSQYF. As DNA, the CDR3 is TGTGCCAGCAGCGGGAGGGACCGCCGGTCCCAGTACTTC. Combining the CDR3 with reference TRBV13 and TRBJ2-5 gives the whole variable domain AAGVIQSPRHLIKEKRETATLKCYPIPRHDTVYWYQQGPGQDPQFLISFYEKMQSDKGSIPDRFSAQQFSDYHSELNMSSLELGDSALYFCASSGRDRRSQYFGPGTRLLVL.

This CDR3 reads CASSLRTQNTGELFF. CDR3 sequence (DNA): TGTGCCAGCAGCCTAAGGACTCAAAACACCGGGGAGCTGTTTTTT. The V and J genes are TRBV7-8 and TRBJ2-2; D may be TRBD2 (5 bases). Looked up from germline, CDR1 is SGHVS and CDR2 is FQNEAQ. V was clipped by 5 bases and J by 2 bases, with 12 bases between them. The CDR3 sequence is 15 residues long.

This clone has a count of ten or more. The V and J genes are TRBV7-8 and TRBJ2-1; 11 nucleotides match TRBD2. The V gene's germline CDR1 is SGHVS and CDR2 FQNEAQ. The CDR3 length is 16 residues. The ends lost 8 bases at V and 4 bases at J; junction bases unmatched: 10. This CDR3 is CASYPATSGGYNEQFF. The CDR3 bases are TGTGCCAGCTACCCTGCAACTAGCGGGGGTTACAATGAGCAGTTCTTC. Drawing the rest from reference TRBV7-8 and TRBJ2-1, the complete variable domain is GAGVSQSPRYKVAKRGQDVALRCDPISGHVSLFWYQQALGQGPEFLTYFQNEAQLDKSGLPSDRFFAERPEGSVSTLKIQRTQQEDSAVYLCASYPATSGGYNEQFFGPGTRLTVL.

The J gene is TRBJ2-2, the V gene TRBV7-9, with 8 bases aligning to TRBD1. Germline V CDR1 and CDR2: SEHNR, FQNEAQ (reference sequence). The CDR3 runs to 16 residues. Trimming took 1 base from V and 1 from J; bases not matched to a gene: 2. The CDR3 DNA reads as TGTGCCAGCAGCTTAGTAGGGACAGGGAACACCGGGGAGCTGTTTTTT. This translates into CASSLVGTGNTGELFF.

The chain uses TRBV28 and TRBJ1-5, with 10 nucleotides matching TRBD1. The V gene's germline CDR1 is MDHEN and CDR2 SYDVKM. CDR3 size: 15 residues. V lost 3 bases and J lost 7; bases outside the gene matches: 6. For the CDR3, the DNA is TGTGCCAGCAGTTTGGGACAGGGGAATTACCAGCCCCAGCATTTT. It translates to CASSLGQGNYQPQHF.

This clone was counted ten times or more. The chain couples TRBV7-9 to TRBJ1-6, with a possible D match to TRBD1 (5 bases). The CDR3 has 18 residues. Deletions cut 3 bases from V and 2 bases from J, with 17 bases between. The germline CDR1 and CDR2 sequences are SEHNR and FQNEAQ (reference sequence). CDR3 nucleotide sequence: TGTGCCAGCAGCTTCGGGGGGACCTGGTCCGCCTATAATTCACCCCTCCACTTT. Its protein is CASSFGGTWSAYNSPLHF.

The chain has TRBV4-1 and TRBJ2-5, with TRBD1 as a possible D gene (6 bases). V was clipped by 0 bases and J by 1 base, with 9 bases between them. The CDR3 covers 15 residues. The germline CDR1 and CDR2 sequences are MGHRA and YSYEKL. For the CDR3, the DNA is TGCGCCAGCAGCCAAGAAAACAGGGTCCAAGAGACCCAGTACTTC. As protein: CASSQENRVQETQYF.

This clone has more than one count but fewer than ten. The rearrangement links TRBV6-5 to TRBJ1-5; D perhaps matches TRBD1 (6 bases). The V gene lost 7 bases and the J gene lost 6 bases, with 16 bases spanning the gap. The CDR3 spans 14 residues. CDR1 and CDR2 (germline): MNHEY, SVGAGI. CDR3 protein: CASTGQSGGQPQHF. The CDR3 DNA reads as TGTGCCAGCACAGGACAGTCGGGGGGTCAGCCCCAGCATTTT.

The genes are TRBV30 and TRBJ1-1, with D hard to call. The ends were cut back, 3 bases at V and 0 bases at J, with 8 bases in the middle. The CDR3 is 13 residues long. From germline, CDR1 is GTSNPN and CDR2 SVGIG (reference sequence). This CDR3 is CAWRENMNTEAFF. DNA of the CDR3: TGTGCCTGGAGGGAGAACATGAACACTGAAGCTTTCTTT.

This clone turned up a few times. The rearrangement links TRBV11-3 to TRBJ2-1; 7 bases are a match to TRBD2. Trimming removed 3 bases from V and 2 bases from J; junction bases left unmatched: 4. Germline V gives CDR1 SGHNT, CDR2 YENEEA. The CDR3 runs to 15 residues. The CDR3 here is CASSLEAGTYNEQFF. CDR3 nucleotide sequence: TGTGCCAGCAGCTTGGAAGCGGGAACCTACAATGAGCAGTTCTTC.

V and J are TRBV7-8 and TRBJ2-5, with TRBD2 identical over 12 bases. J lost 5 bases, V lost 1 base, and 5 bases had no gene match. Per germline, CDR1 SGHVS and CDR2 FQNEAQ. The CDR3 sequence is 16 residues long. The CDR3 DNA follows: TGTGCCAGCAGCTTAGGACTAGCGGGAGTCGGGGAGACCCAGTACTTC. Amino acids: CASSLGLAGVGETQYF.

In the case of this clone: Other DNA sequences in the sample encode the same CDR3. V usage is TRBV7-2 and J usage is TRBJ2-1; TRBD2 aligns across 14 bases. Germline trimming cut 4 bases from V and 8 bases from J; bases unmatched to any gene: 4. Germline CDR1 is SGHTA and CDR2 is FQGNSA. This CDR3 contains 15 residues. CDR3 bases: TGTGCCAGCAGCTCGGGACTAGCGGGAGTTTATGAGCAGTTCTTC. It encodes CASSSGLAGVYEQFF. Looking up the rest from reference TRBV7-2 and TRBJ2-1 gives the full variable domain: GAGVSQSPSNKVTEKGKDVELRCDPISGHTALYWYRQSLGQGLEFLIYFQGNSAPDKSGLPSDRFSAERTGGSVSTLTIQRTQQEDSAVYLCASSSGLAGVYEQFFGPGTRLTVL.

The chain employs TRBV9 and TRBJ1-1; TRBD1 matches 10 bases. Germline V gives CDR1 SGDLS, CDR2 YYNGEE. The trim removed 0 bases at V and 1 base at J, leaving 0 bases unmatched. The CDR3 extends over 15 amino acids. Here the CDR3 reads CASSVGTGGNTEAFF. DNA for the CDR3: TGTGCCAGCAGCGTAGGGACAGGGGGGAACACTGAAGCTTTCTTT.

The chain carries TRBV5-6 and TRBJ2-4; 7 bases line up with TRBD1. The junction had 8 bases not matched to a gene; V was cut back by 4 bases and J by 1 base. Germline-derived CDR1 and CDR2 are SGHDT and YYEEEE. The CDR3 is 16 amino acids. The CDR3 here is CASSKQTGIAKNIQYF. CDR3 DNA sequence: TGTGCCAGCAGCAAGCAGACAGGGATCGCCAAAAACATTCAGTACTTC.

The chain carries TRBV5-1 and TRBJ2-7, with D possibly TRBD1 on 6 matching bases. The CDR3 is 15 residues long. V shed 0 bases and J shed 1 base, with 11 bases lying between them. The germline CDR1 and CDR2 sequences are SGHRS and YFSETQ. For the CDR3, the DNA is TGCGCCAGCAGCTTGGGGGGGACACTTTCCTACGAGCAGTACTTC. Translation: CASSLGGTLSYEQYF.

The sample holds a few counts of this clone. V is TRBV6-5 and J is TRBJ1-1, with a possible D match to TRBD1 (5 bases). The CDR3 has 15 residues. Trimming removed 10 bases at V and 4 bases at J, with 22 bases between. The V gene's germline CDR1 is MNHEY and CDR2 SVGAGI. CDR3: CATKSPGQGSTEAFF. In DNA, the CDR3 is TGTGCCACCAAATCCCCCGGCCAGGGCAGCACTGAAGCTTTCTTT.

The chain is built from TRBV9 and TRBJ2-3, with 7 bases lining up with TRBD1. Germline values: CDR1 SGDLS, CDR2 YYNGEE. V was clipped by 0 bases and J by 5 bases; unmatched bases: 9. This CDR3 comprises 16 residues. CDR3 DNA sequence: TGTGCCAGCAGCGTAGGCGACGAGGGGGCAGAAGATACGCAGTATTTT. It encodes CASSVGDEGAEDTQYF.

The rearrangement joins TRBV29-1 to TRBJ2-3, with 10 bases that match TRBD2. With 6 bases clipped from V and 4 bases from J, the junction kept 10 bases outside the gene matches. Germline V gives CDR1 SQVTM, CDR2 ANQGSEA. This CDR3 has 15 residues. CDR3 sequence: CSVLHLAGVSDTQYF. In nucleotides, the CDR3 is TGCAGCGTCCTGCATCTAGCGGGAGTATCAGATACGCAGTATTTT.

The gene calls are TRBV7-9 and TRBJ2-1; maybe TRBD2 (6 bases). The germline V gene has CDR1 SEHNR and CDR2 FQNEAQ (reference sequence). This CDR3 contains 13 residues. V was trimmed by 0 bases and J by 14 bases, leaving 14 bases between them. This CDR3 reads CASSLAESSGEFF. The CDR3 DNA reads as TGTGCCAGCAGCTTAGCGGAATCCTCGGGGGAGTTCTTC. Using reference TRBV7-9 and TRBJ2-1 for the parts outside the CDR3, the full variable domain is DTGVSQNPRHKITKRGQNVTFRCDPISEHNRLYWYRQTLGQGPEFLTYFQNEAQLEKSRLLSDRFSAERPKGSFSTLEIQRTEQGDSAMYLCASSLAESSGEFFGPGTRLTVL.

This clone was observed once. The chain employs TRBV28 and TRBJ2-1; 10 nucleotides match TRBD1. Germline CDR1 MDHEN, CDR2 SYDVKM. The CDR3 spans 15 residues. V was clipped by 4 bases and J by 6 bases; unmatched bases: 6. The CDR3 nucleotides read TGTGCCAGCAGTTACGACAGGGGGCGCGTCAATGAGCAGTTCTTC. Amino acids: CASSYDRGRVNEQFF.

In this sample, this clone turned up a few times. The genes are TRBV12-5 and TRBJ2-1; no clear D. CDR1 is LGHNT, CDR2 FRNRAP, per germline. The CDR3 is 13 amino acids. Trimming stripped 7 bases from V and 8 bases from J, with 15 bases between. The CDR3, as DNA: TGTGCTAGTGAACCCCCACTGGCGGATGAGCAGTTCTTC. It is translated as CASEPPLADEQFF.

The chain combines TRBV4-1 with TRBJ2-5, with a weak D call TRBD1 (6 bases). The germline CDR1 and CDR2 sequences are MGHRA and YSYEKL. Trimming took 0 bases from V and 6 from J, leaving 11 bases between them. The CDR3 sequence is 14 residues long. The CDR3 nucleotides are TGCGCCAGCAGCCAAGAACAGGGCGGAAAGACCCAGTACTTC. Translation: CASSQEQGGKTQYF.

The chain couples TRBV3-1 (or the pseudogene TRBV3-2) to TRBJ2-7; 14 bases match TRBD2. The V segment lost 6 bases and the J segment 7 bases; nucleotides outside the gene matches: 8. CDR1 LGHDT and CDR2 YNNKEL come from the germline V gene (reference sequence). CDR3 length: 15 residues. The DNA of the CDR3 is TGTGCCAGCAGACGACTAGCGGGAGGGCCGGGTGAGCAGTACTTC. Residues: CASRRLAGGPGEQYF.

The chain uses TRBV24-1 and TRBJ2-5; 9 bases fit TRBD2. The CDR3 contains 15 residues. J gave up 3 bases and V 2 bases, and 3 bases lay outside the gene matches. In germline, CDR1 is KGHDR, CDR2 SFDVKD. As DNA, the CDR3 is TGTGCCACCAGTGATTGGGCGGGAGGGAAAGAGACCCAGTACTTC. Protein product: CATSDWAGGKETQYF.

This clone was seen only once. This sequence joins TRBV6-5 and TRBJ2-1, with 8 nucleotides matching TRBD2. The V and J ends lost 6 bases and 10 bases, in that order; junction bases with no gene match: 14. The CDR3 is 15 amino acids. In germline, CDR1 is MNHEY, CDR2 SVGAGI. The CDR3 spells CASSQRGSGIGEQFF. Written as DNA, the CDR3 is TGTGCCAGCAGCCAACGGGGTAGCGGGATTGGGGAGCAGTTCTTC.

This chain connects TRBV7-2 to TRBJ2-5, with TRBD1 matching 9 bases. The CDR3 runs to 16 residues. V shed 5 bases, J shed 5 bases, and the junction held 12 bases outside the gene matches. The V gene's germline CDR1 is SGHTA and CDR2 FQGNSA. CDR3: CASSVLGTGTGETQYF. The CDR3 bases are TGTGCCAGCAGCGTCCTCGGGACAGGGACAGGGGAGACCCAGTACTTC.

The chain recombines TRBV12-5 with TRBJ2-1; no clear D. CDR3 length: 16 residues. Trimming stripped 2 bases from V and 0 bases from J, with 11 bases between. The germline gives CDR1 LGHNT, CDR2 FRNRAP. The CDR3 region is CASGLQLTSSYNEQFF. CDR3 DNA sequence: TGTGCTAGTGGTTTGCAACTCACGAGCTCCTACAATGAGCAGTTCTTC.

The V call is TRBV10-1, the J call TRBJ2-7; 14 nucleotides line up with TRBD2. V shed 8 bases, J shed 6 bases, and the junction held 6 bases outside the gene matches. The CDR3 extends over 14 amino acids. CDR1 is WNHNN and CDR2 is SYGVQD in the germline V gene (reference sequence). CDR3 loop: CASPTSGRVCEQYV. DNA of the CDR3: TGCGCCAGCCCGACTAGCGGGAGGGTGTGCGAGCAGTACGTC.

This clone has ten or more counts. V gene TRBV5-6 combines with J gene TRBJ2-7, with D perhaps matching TRBD1 (6 bases). This CDR3 spans 18 amino acids. The V and J ends lost 1 base and 0 bases respectively, with 20 bases between them. CDR1 and CDR2 (germline): SGHDT, YYEEEE. CDR3 protein: CASSLKTGYFPSSYEQYV. Here the CDR3 DNA reads TGTGCCAGCAGCTTGAAGACAGGCTACTTTCCATCCTCCTACGAGCAGTACGTC.